This TCR beta chain was identified during a study of Ad26.COV2.S vaccination and SARS-CoV-2 variants. Only in-frame clones appear in the TCRdb table, and some are missing; sequencing was by immunoSEQ multiplex PCR. The top ten clones hold over 1.3% of a sample with roughly 680,000 clones, around 89% of them seen once. Study conclusions and caveats: Measures of TCR breadth and depth may have fallen short of total T cell responses.

Remarks on this clone: Antigen: not known.

Treatment described: 15 to 20 received Ad26.COV2.S at low or high dose, single or two shots; about 5 received placebo; per-sample allocation not given. Specimens were obtained on day 63 following the first vaccine or placebo injection. The receptor was derived from a person between 18 and 65 years old who received the Ad26.COV2.S COVID-19 vaccine or a placebo. The starting material was peripheral blood, obtained in a trial of Ad26.COV2.S vaccine versus placebo.

DNA for the CDR3: TGTGCCAGCAATAATCCCCCTGGCGGGAGCTCCTACGAGCAGTACTTC. Its translation is CASNNPPGGSSYEQYF. The chain links TRBV28 to TRBJ2-7; 7 nucleotides agree with TRBD2. The CDR3 consists of 16 residues. Germline lookup yields CDR1 MDHEN and CDR2 SYDVKM. The V gene end was trimmed by 7 bases and the J gene end by 0 bases; junction bases not matched to a gene: 12.